Shown below are 19 T cell receptor beta chains from a single sample sequenced in a study of blood T cell repertoires in COVID-19. Produced via immunoSEQ multiplex PCR; TCRdb's table is partial and in-frame only. The sample includes approximately 390,000 clones, over 75% of them seen just once. The sample taken for sequencing was peripheral blood. These receptors originate from a woman in her sixties with COVID-19, enrolled during active disease.

A note on this clone: In the same sample, other DNA sequences code for this CDR3. The CDR3 DNA is TGTGCCAGCAGCGTAGAAGGGACAGGGAACTCACCCCTCCACTTT. It translates to CASSVEGTGNSPLHF. The chain links TRBV9 to TRBJ1-6, with 9 bases that match TRBD1. The CDR3 has 15 residues. The germline CDR1 and CDR2 sequences are SGDLS and YYNGEE. Unmatched junction bases numbered 5, after V lost 0 bases and J lost 10 bases.

This clone was seen only once. The chain carries TRBV18 and TRBJ2-3; no definite D call. Looked up from germline, CDR1 is KGHSH and CDR2 is LQKENI. The CDR3 runs to 12 residues. V dropped 4 bases and J dropped 5 bases, with 7 bases sitting between them. The CDR3 is CASSLYEDTQYF. Here the CDR3 DNA reads TGTGCCAGCTCACTCTACGAAGATACGCAGTATTTT.

The chain combines TRBV5-1 with TRBJ2-7; the match to TRBD1 covers 7 bases. The germline CDR1 and CDR2 sequences are SGHRS and YFSETQ. This CDR3 comprises 15 residues. With V trimmed by 3 bases and J by 6 bases, 12 bases remained unmatched. CDR3 coding DNA: TGCGCCAGCAGCTATACTACAGGGGTGGTCTCCGAGCAGTACTTC. Amino acid sequence: CASSYTTGVVSEQYF.

As to this clone: Different DNA sequences within this sample yield the same CDR3. V usage is TRBV6-5 and J usage is TRBJ1-4; possible D gene TRBD1, 6 bases. Trimming removed 0 bases at V and 5 bases at J, with 10 bases between. This CDR3 has 15 residues. Per germline, CDR1 MNHEY and CDR2 SVGAGI. CDR3 DNA: TGTGCCAGCAGTTACTCCACAGGGTCGAATGAAAAACTGTTTTTT. Translating gives CASSYSTGSNEKLFF.

For this clone: The sample carries other DNA sequences with the same CDR3. The chain uses TRBV6-5 and TRBJ1-5, with D possibly TRBD1 on 6 matching bases. CDR1 and CDR2 (germline): MNHEY, SVGAGI. The CDR3 has 15 residues. Trimming left V 2 bases short and J 2 bases short, with 10 bases between. This CDR3 reads CASSYGGGGNQPQHF. CDR3 nucleotide sequence: TGTGCCAGCAGTTACGGGGGGGGCGGCAATCAGCCCCAGCATTTT.

This clone has just a few counts. This rearrangement joins TRBV6-2 or TRBV6-3 to TRBJ1-1; D not certain. From germline, CDR1 is MNHEY and CDR2 SVGEGT. CDR3 size: 11 residues. Trimming took off 5 bases at V and 6 bases at J, with 7 bases between the two ends. Here the CDR3 reads CASSTRSEAFF. In nucleotides, the CDR3 is TGTGCCAGCAGTACCAGGTCTGAAGCTTTCTTT.

The chain links TRBV7-8 to TRBJ2-5; D is uncertain. Trimming removed 5 bases at V and 2 bases at J, with 12 bases between. Germline lookup yields CDR1 SGHVS and CDR2 FQNEAQ. The CDR3 totals 14 residues. CDR3 amino acids: CASSTRQGQETQYF. The CDR3 DNA is TGTGCCAGCAGCACCCGACAAGGACAAGAGACCCAGTACTTC.

This clone was seen just once. The chain links TRBV5-1 to TRBJ2-5; a possible D gene is TRBD1 (6 bases). The germline V and J ends were trimmed by 4 bases and 1 base, with 14 bases remaining between them. In germline, CDR1 is SGHRS, CDR2 YFSETQ. The CDR3 covers 15 residues. The CDR3 DNA reads TGCGCCAGCAGCCCTAGGACAGCTTCCCAAGAGACCCAGTACTTC. As protein: CASSPRTASQETQYF.

The V call is TRBV4-1, the J call TRBJ1-3; D is uncertain. The germline gives CDR1 MGHRA, CDR2 YSYEKL. Between the trimmed V and J ends, which lost 0 bases and 0 bases, there was a span of 6 bases. CDR3 size: 15 residues. The CDR3 DNA reads TGCGCCAGCAGCCAAGATCCAGGCTCTGGAAACACCATATATTTT. Its translation: CASSQDPGSGNTIYF.

The V and J genes are TRBV7-8 and TRBJ1-2; possible D gene TRBD1, 6 bases. This CDR3 has 14 residues. Germline assignment: CDR1 SGHVS and CDR2 FQNEAQ. The V and J ends lost 4 bases and 7 bases respectively, with 16 bases between them. The chain's CDR3 is CASSSTGPESGYTF. CDR3 in DNA: TGTGCCAGCAGCTCCACAGGGCCCGAAAGTGGCTACACCTTC.

The chain has TRBV3-1 (or the pseudogene TRBV3-2) and TRBJ2-7; no definite D call. The CDR3 runs to 12 residues. Germline assignment: CDR1 LGHDT and CDR2 YNNKEL (reference sequence). The V end lost 5 bases, the J end lost 3 bases, and 8 bases lay between the germline ends. CDR3 loop: CASSTFFYEQYF. CDR3 nucleotides: TGTGCCAGCAGCACTTTCTTCTACGAGCAGTACTTC.

Regarding this clone: Within the sample, other DNA sequences also encode this same CDR3. The V and J genes are TRBV5-1 and TRBJ1-1; perhaps TRBD1 as D (5 bases). The CDR3 contains 14 residues. Germline loops: CDR1 SGHRS, CDR2 YFSETQ. V was trimmed by 1 base and J by 4 bases, leaving 11 bases between them. CDR3 in amino acids: CASSLQGQGTEAFF. The CDR3 DNA reads as TGCGCCAGCAGCTTGCAGGGCCAGGGCACTGAAGCTTTCTTT.

The rearrangement links TRBV6-5 to TRBJ2-7; TRBD1 might be the D (5 bases). V was pared by 7 bases and J by 0 bases, with 7 bases between. Per the germline V gene, CDR1 is MNHEY and CDR2 is SVGAGI. The CDR3 totals 12 residues. As DNA, the CDR3 is TGTGCCAGCATACAGGACTCCTACGAGCAGTACTTC. Protein: CASIQDSYEQYF.

CDR3: CASGGRLGELFF. The CDR3 nucleotides read TGTGCCAGCGGCGGGCGGCTGGGGGAGCTGTTTTTT. This sequence joins TRBV9 and TRBJ2-2, with a possible D match to TRBD2 (5 bases). CDR1 and CDR2 from the germline V gene are SGDLS and YYNGEE. The CDR3 sequence is 12 residues long. V lost 7 bases and J 8 bases, leaving 12 bases between the germline ends.

The chain employs TRBV27 and TRBJ1-6, with D unclear. The CDR3 consists of 17 residues. Germline V gene sequence: CDR1 MNHEY, CDR2 SMNVEV (reference sequence). Trimming stripped 2 bases from V and 0 bases from J, with 11 bases between. CDR3 region: CASSLNRQSSYNSPLHF. The CDR3 coding sequence is TGTGCCAGCAGTTTAAACAGACAAAGCTCCTATAATTCACCCCTCCACTTT.

DNA for the CDR3: TGTGCCAGCAGCTTAGGTCAGGGCCGGATAAACACCATATATTTT. Residues: CASSLGQGRINTIYF. This chain connects TRBV5-6 to TRBJ1-3; TRBD1 is a possible D gene (5 bases). Germline CDR1 reads SGHDT; CDR2 reads YYEEEE. This CDR3 has 15 amino acids. Trimming shortened V by 2 bases and J by 6 bases, and 15 bases separated the two germline ends.

This rearrangement joins TRBV6-6 to TRBJ1-4, with D perhaps matching TRBD1 (6 bases). The germline V gene has CDR1 MNHNY and CDR2 SVGAGI (reference sequence). V lost 7 bases and J 8 bases, leaving 14 bases between the germline ends. There are 13 residues in the CDR3. The CDR3 here is CASTNGQGEKLFF. In DNA, the CDR3 is TGTGCCAGCACCAATGGGCAGGGGGAAAAACTGTTTTTT.

This rearrangement joins TRBV5-1 to TRBJ1-1, with D perhaps TRBD1 (5 bases). The germline V and J ends were trimmed by 4 bases and 0 bases, with 10 bases remaining between them. The germline V gene encodes CDR1 SGHRS and CDR2 YFSETQ. This CDR3 spans 14 amino acids. The DNA of the CDR3 is TGCGCCAGCAGCCACCAGACAGTGAACACTGAAGCTTTCTTT. Its protein product is CASSHQTVNTEAFF.

This rearrangement joins TRBV5-1 to TRBJ1-2; possibly TRBD1 for D (5 bases). The CDR3 runs to 14 residues. The germline CDR1 and CDR2 sequences are SGHRS and YFSETQ. Trimming cost V 1 base and J 2 bases, with 9 bases left between them. Here the CDR3 reads CASSLTAGNYGYTF. The CDR3 nucleotides read TGCGCCAGCAGCTTGACCGCAGGGAACTATGGCTACACCTTC.